The rows below give T cell receptor beta chains drawn from one sample of a study of Ad26.COV2.S vaccination and SARS-CoV-2 variants. Clones were read by immunoSEQ multiplex PCR, and TCRdb kept only the in-frame ones, dropping some. There are about 370,000 clones in the sample; more than 85% occur only once, and 3.5% lies in the top ten. This material consisted of peripheral blood, taken in a trial of Ad26.COV2.S vaccine versus placebo. The receptors were gathered from a person between 18 and 60 years old who received the Ad26.COV2.S COVID-19 vaccine or a placebo. Both conserved end residues are part of each CDR3. The D gene is left open where the match is weak. The listing skips clone size in some rows; elsewhere it reads once, few, many or a size class.

clone_size,v_call,j_call,d_call,cdr3_aa,cdr3_nt
.,TRBV5-1,TRBJ1-1,TRBD1,CASSFRQGVSEAFF,TGCGCCAGCAGCTTCCGACAGGGAGTCAGTGAAGCTTTCTTT
.,TRBV5-5,TRBJ1-2,.,CASSVRDPLNGYTF,TGTGCCAGCAGCGTCCGGGACCCCCTGAATGGCTACACCTTC
.,TRBV27,TRBJ2-7,.,CASRTPWGEQYF,TGTGCCTCCCGGACTCCCTGGGGCGAGCAGTACTTC
.,TRBV7-7,TRBJ2-2,.,CASSFGSGELFF,TGTGCCAGCAGCTTCGGGAGCGGGGAGCTGTTTTTT
.,TRBV6-2/TRBV6-3,TRBJ1-6,TRBD1,CASSEGQGLPSPLHF,TGTGCCAGCAGTGAGGGACAGGGGTTGCCATCACCCCTCCACTTT
.,TRBV5-1,TRBJ1-2,TRBD1,CASSLTGKSYGYTF,TGCGCCAGCAGTTTGACAGGGAAATCCTATGGCTACACCTTC
once,TRBV2,TRBJ1-2,TRBD1,CASGGQGRIGGYTF,TGTGCCAGCGGGGGACAGGGGAGGATAGGTGGCTACACCTTC
.,TRBV3-1/TRBV3-2,TRBJ1-2,TRBD1,CASSQEAGGYGYTF,TGTGCCAGCAGCCAAGAGGCAGGGGGATATGGCTACACCTTC
.,TRBV6-2/TRBV6-3,TRBJ1-2,.,CASSYSTGGGYTF,TGTGCCAGCAGTTACTCAACCGGAGGTGGCTACACCTTC
.,TRBV27,TRBJ2-3,TRBD2,CASSLRLAGPITDTQYF,TGTGCCAGCAGTTTAAGGCTAGCGGGACCGATCACAGATACGCAGTATTTT
.,TRBV12-3/TRBV12-4,TRBJ1-1,.,CASSFTQNTEAFF,TGTGCCAGCAGTTTTACACAGAACACTGAAGCTTTCTTT
.,TRBV4-1,TRBJ1-5,.,CASSHLAGPLKDQPQHF,TGCGCCAGCAGCCACTTGGCCGGCCCGCTAAAGGATCAGCCCCAGCATTTT
.,TRBV7-2,TRBJ2-5,.,CASSLRGAQETQYF,TGTGCCAGCAGCTTACGGGGGGCGCAAGAGACCCAGTACTTC
.,TRBV6-5,TRBJ1-4,TRBD1,CASSYWGQRNEKLFF,TGTGCCAGCAGTTACTGGGGACAGAGGAATGAAAAACTGTTTTTT
.,TRBV9,TRBJ2-5,TRBD1,CASSVGPGGSQETQYF,TGTGCCAGCAGCGTAGGTCCAGGGGGCTCTCAAGAGACCCAGTACTTC
.,TRBV6-5,TRBJ2-7,.,CASSRQVPYEQYF,TGTGCCAGCAGCCGCCAGGTCCCCTACGAGCAGTACTTC
.,TRBV6-1,TRBJ1-2,.,CASSEARARGGNYGYTF,TGTGCCAGCAGTGAAGCGCGAGCCCGGGGGGGTAACTATGGCTACACCTTC
.,TRBV2,TRBJ1-1,.,CASNRGRLNTEAFF,TGTGCCAGCAACCGGGGGCGCTTGAACACTGAAGCTTTCTTT
.,TRBV10-3,TRBJ1-1,.,CAISEDRNTEAFF,TGTGCCATCAGTGAGGACAGGAACACTGAAGCTTTCTTT
.,TRBV6-4,TRBJ2-7,.,CASSDTGPQYEQYF,TGTGCCAGCAGTGATACCGGGCCCCAGTACGAGCAGTACTTC
.,TRBV6-5,TRBJ2-5,.,CASSPTIRETQYF,TGTGCCAGCAGTCCGACTATCCGGGAGACCCAGTACTTC
.,TRBV10-3,TRBJ2-7,TRBD1,CAISADRAHEQYF,TGTGCCATCAGTGCGGACAGGGCACACGAGCAGTACTTC
.,TRBV4-3,TRBJ1-5,.,CASSHPRDSNQPQHF,TGCGCCAGCAGCCACCCCAGGGACTCTAATCAGCCCCAGCATTTT
.,TRBV21-1,TRBJ2-4,.,CASSLQSWENIQYF,TGTGCCAGCAGCCTTCAGTCCTGGGAGAACATTCAGTACTTC
once,TRBV7-9,TRBJ1-2,.,CASSDGVEGMGGYTF,TGTGCCAGCAGCGACGGGGTTGAGGGGATGGGTGGCTACACCTTC
.,TRBV4-3,TRBJ2-5,.,CASSQERGKETQYF,TGCGCCAGCAGCCAAGAAAGAGGAAAAGAGACCCAGTACTTC
.,TRBV7-9,TRBJ2-7,TRBD1,CASSLVGQDYEQYF,TGTGCCAGCAGCTTAGTGGGACAGGATTACGAGCAGTACTTC
.,TRBV7-2,TRBJ2-2,.,CASSSDRLSTGELFF,TGTGCCAGCAGCTCTGACAGGTTATCCACCGGGGAGCTGTTTTTT
once,TRBV3-1/TRBV3-2,TRBJ2-3,TRBD2,CASSPGLDFTDTQYF,TGTGCCAGCAGCCCGGGACTAGATTTCACAGATACGCAGTATTTT
.,TRBV10-1,TRBJ2-7,.,CASSESTHSAYEQYF,TGCGCCAGCAGTGAGTCGACGCATTCGGCCTACGAGCAGTACTTC
.,TRBV3-1/TRBV3-2,TRBJ2-5,.,CASSPGGETQYF,TGTGCCAGCAGCCCCGGAGGGGAGACCCAGTACTTC
.,TRBV14,TRBJ2-1,TRBD2,CASSQGPRGGANEQFF,TGTGCCAGCAGCCAAGGTCCCCGCGGGGGGGCCAATGAGCAGTTCTTC
.,TRBV18,TRBJ1-1,TRBD1,CASSTTGETEAFF,TGTGCCAGCTCAACCACAGGGGAAACTGAAGCTTTCTTT
.,TRBV2,TRBJ1-3,.,CASSEQGPKSGNTIYF,TGTGCCAGCAGTGAACAGGGACCCAAATCTGGAAACACCATATATTTT
once,TRBV9,TRBJ2-7,.,CASSVERGEQYF,TGTGCCAGCAGCGTAGAAAGGGGCGAGCAGTACTTC
many,TRBV3-1/TRBV3-2,TRBJ2-1,.,CASSPTFDEQFF,TGTGCCAGCAGCCCCACCTTCGATGAGCAGTTCTTC
.,TRBV4-2,TRBJ2-3,.,CASSQAYRADTQYF,TGTGCCAGCAGCCAGGCTTACCGTGCAGATACGCAGTATTTT
.,TRBV7-8,TRBJ1-2,.,CASSPGYGYTF,TGTGCCAGCAGCCCAGGTTATGGCTACACCTTC
.,TRBV5-8,TRBJ1-4,.,CASSSYGATNEKLFF,TGTGCCAGCAGCTCATACGGTGCAACTAATGAAAAACTGTTTTTT
.,TRBV9,TRBJ2-5,TRBD1,CASSVDRTGSQETQYF,TGTGCCAGCAGCGTAGATCGGACAGGGTCACAAGAGACCCAGTACTTC